This TCR beta chain appears in the sequencing data of a study of blood T cells in healthy people across ages. Overall study findings and caveats: The donors' CMV status was not determined, possibly confounding changes in expanded clonotypes. From one million sequenced T cells, diversity estimates were lower bounds.

This CDR3 has 15 residues. V was clipped by 4 bases and J by 10 bases, with 20 bases between them. The donors, healthy Caucasians from Russia, were aged 6 to 90. Per-sample PBMC isolation yielded at least 6 million cells. In regard to this clonotype: Its antigen remains unidentified.

Primed by a sample-barcoded 5' primer and a J-beta primer mix, a second PCR proceeded for about 6 to 11 cycles. TCRdb re-called the 5' RACE reads through MiXCR, storing one row per CDR3 protein. The top ten clones hold around 50% of a sample with 380,000 or so distinct CDR3 sequences, 52% of them seen once. The clonotype was recovered from a man in his 60s in good health. This chain links TRBV12-3 or TRBV12-4 with TRBJ2-1; no firm D call. Sequencing used blood. The CDR3 spells CASSSHDPPRKEQFF. In DNA form, the CDR3 reads TGTGCCAGCAGTTCCCACGATCCTCCAAGAAAGGAGCAGTTCTTC.